The 23 T cell receptor beta chains below all came from one sample that was sequenced in a study of cytomegalovirus exposure and HLA in healthy donors. Some clones are missing from TCRdb's copy, which holds only in-frame ones; the method was immunoSEQ multiplex PCR. The table lists tens of thousands of clones, about four fifths of them singletons. Sequencing input: PBMCs. Every receptor here comes from a young woman in good health and CMV-seropositive.

The chain is built from TRBV19 and TRBJ1-1; maybe TRBD1 (5 bases). The CDR3 is made up of 15 amino acids. Trimming took 5 bases from V and 0 from J, leaving 13 bases between them. Germline V gene data show CDR1 as LNHDA and CDR2 as SQIVND (reference sequence). The CDR3 loop is CASSVTTVMNTEAFF. CDR3 nucleotides: TGTGCCAGTAGTGTCACGACAGTTATGAACACTGAAGCTTTCTTT.

The chain recombines TRBV7-2 with TRBJ2-2; D is unclear. V was shortened by 0 bases and J by 2 bases, with 10 bases between the two germline ends. The CDR3 is 16 residues long. Per the germline V gene, CDR1 is SGHTA and CDR2 is FQGNSA. The CDR3, as DNA: TGTGCCAGCAGCTTAGCTCCATACCTAAACACCGGGGAGCTGTTTTTT. Translation: CASSLAPYLNTGELFF.

This chain uses TRBV4-2 with TRBJ2-3; the D gene is possibly TRBD2 (6 bases). With 0 bases removed from V and 2 bases from J, the gap between germline ends came to 18 bases. Germline values: CDR1 LGHNA, CDR2 YNFKEQ. The CDR3 is 18 residues long. This chain's CDR3 is CASSQEVRAGKATDTQYF. The DNA for the CDR3 is TGTGCCAGCAGCCAAGAAGTAAGGGCGGGGAAGGCCACAGATACGCAGTATTTT.

The rearrangement links TRBV7-6 to TRBJ2-5; possible D gene TRBD2, 6 bases. Deletions cut 5 bases from V and 4 bases from J, with 14 bases between. The CDR3 runs to 14 residues. Germline CDR1 and CDR2: SGHVS and FNYEAQ. CDR3 in DNA: TGTGCCAGCAGCCAGGGAGGTAGTAGAGAGACCCAGTACTTC. Encoded protein: CASSQGGSRETQYF.

The chain links TRBV28 to TRBJ2-5; 11 bases match TRBD2. The trim removed 5 bases at V and 7 bases at J, leaving 9 bases unmatched. The CDR3 is made up of 15 amino acids. CDR1 is MDHEN and CDR2 is SYDVKM in the germline V gene. CDR3 loop: CASSQLAGARVTQYF. The CDR3 region has the DNA TGTGCCAGCAGTCAACTAGCGGGGGCCCGGGTGACCCAGTACTTC.

This clone was picked up one time. V is TRBV6-1 and J is TRBJ2-1; tentatively, D is TRBD2 (5 bases). Per germline, CDR1 MNHNS and CDR2 SASEGT. The CDR3 runs to 12 residues. The V gene lost 7 bases and the J gene lost 9 bases, with 13 bases spanning the gap. The CDR3 DNA reads as TGTGCCAGCACTACCCTAGAGGGTGAGCAGTTCTTC. Translating gives CASTTLEGEQFF.

This clone was seen a single time. V is TRBV5-1 and J is TRBJ1-5; 9 positions match TRBD1. Unmatched junction bases numbered 2, after V lost 4 bases and J lost 0 bases. The CDR3 has 15 residues. CDR1 is SGHRS, CDR2 YFSETQ, per germline. Written as DNA, the CDR3 is TGCGCCAGCAGCCCGGACAGGGGTAGCAATCAGCCCCAGCATTTT. Residues: CASSPDRGSNQPQHF. The full variable domain, with the rest looked up from reference TRBV5-1 and TRBJ1-5, is KAGVTQTPRYLIKTRGQQVTLSCSPISGHRSVSWYQQTPGQGLQFLFEYFSETQRNKGNFPGRFSGRQFSNSRSEMNVSTLELGDSALYLCASSPDRGSNQPQHFGDGTRLSIL.

The rearrangement links TRBV18 to TRBJ2-3; no clear D. Trimming left V 3 bases short and J 4 bases short, with 14 bases between. CDR1 is KGHSH and CDR2 is LQKENI in the germline V gene. There are 15 residues in the CDR3. Written as DNA, the CDR3 is TGTGCCAGCTCACCGACGGGTGGCGTGGCAGATACGCAGTATTTT. Amino acid sequence: CASSPTGGVADTQYF.

The chain has TRBV13 and TRBJ1-2; D remains unclear. V gave up 2 bases and J gave up 1 base, with 11 bases separating them. This CDR3 is built from 15 residues. Germline CDR1 and CDR2: PRHDT and FYEKMQ (reference sequence). The CDR3 here is CASSLNFGGNYGYTF. CDR3 sequence (DNA): TGTGCCAGCAGCTTAAATTTCGGCGGTAACTATGGCTACACCTTC.

The chain carries TRBV7-9 and TRBJ2-7, with D tentatively TRBD2 (7 bases). This CDR3 comprises 17 residues. Trimming shortened V by 5 bases and J by 3 bases, and 23 bases separated the two germline ends. The germline gives CDR1 SEHNR, CDR2 FQNEAQ (reference sequence). For the CDR3, the DNA is TGTGCCAGCAGCACCCCGTGGCCAGAAGGGGGGGGCTACGAGCAGTACTTC. It translates to CASSTPWPEGGGYEQYF.

This chain joins TRBV5-1 and TRBJ2-5; TRBD2 matches at 7 bases. Germline V gene data show CDR1 as SGHRS and CDR2 as YFSETQ. The CDR3 loop spans 16 amino acids. V trimming: 4 bases; J trimming: 5 bases; junction bases outside the gene matches: 14. The CDR3 DNA sequence: TGCGCCAGCAGCGTTCCGGGACTAACTCGGGGGGAGACCCAGTACTTC. Translating it yields CASSVPGLTRGETQYF.

V and J are TRBV25-1 and TRBJ2-2; D gene uncertain. This CDR3 contains 11 residues. Germline CDR1 and CDR2: MGHDK and SYGVNS. Trimming removed 7 bases at V and 6 bases at J, with 6 bases between. CDR3 bases: TGTGCCAGCATCCGTCCCGGGGAGCTGTTTTTT. Amino acids: CASIRPGELFF. Together with reference TRBV25-1 and TRBJ2-2, the CDR3 gives the full variable domain: EADIYQTPRYLVIGTGKKITLECSQTMGHDKMYWYQQDPGMELHLIHYSYGVNSTEKGDLSSESTVSRIRTEHFPLTLESARPSHTSQYLCASIRPGELFFGEGSRLTVL.

The genes are TRBV9 and TRBJ2-7, with TRBD1 identical over 9 bases. The CDR3 length is 15 residues. The V gene's germline CDR1 is SGDLS and CDR2 YYNGEE. The V and J ends lost 4 bases and 6 bases, in that order; junction bases with no gene match: 11. The chain's CDR3 is CASSRLGQGVREQYF. The DNA of the CDR3 is TGTGCCAGCAGCAGGTTGGGACAGGGAGTGCGCGAGCAGTACTTC.

The chain combines TRBV2 with TRBJ1-5; possible D gene TRBD1, 5 bases. The CDR3 sequence is 16 residues long. Germline assignment: CDR1 SNHLY and CDR2 FYNNEI. With 4 bases removed from V and 3 bases from J, the gap between germline ends came to 16 bases. The CDR3 nucleotides read TGTGCCAGCAGTGTAAGGACAAAGGGAAACAATCAGCCCCAGCATTTT. Translated, it gives CASSVRTKGNNQPQHF.

The chain recombines TRBV28 with TRBJ2-1, with a weak D call TRBD2 (6 bases). V lost 6 bases, J lost 8 bases, and 17 bases lay in between. The CDR3 covers 14 residues. Germline V lookup: CDR1 MDHEN, CDR2 SYDVKM. The DNA of the CDR3 is TGTGCCAGCAGCTATGCGGGGATTGAGGATGAGCAGTTCTTC. It encodes CASSYAGIEDEQFF. Together with reference TRBV28 and TRBJ2-1, the CDR3 gives the full variable domain: DVKVTQSSRYLVKRTGEKVFLECVQDMDHENMFWYRQDPGLGLRLIYFSYDVKMKEKGDIPEGYSVSREKKERFSLILESASTNQTSMYLCASSYAGIEDEQFFGPGTRLTVL.

The chain has TRBV4-1 and TRBJ2-1; D is uncertain. The CDR3 length is 13 residues. Trimming pared 2 bases from V and 8 bases from J, leaving 10 bases between. The germline CDR1 and CDR2 sequences are MGHRA and YSYEKL. This chain's CDR3 is CASSQSRVDEQFF. DNA for the CDR3: TGCGCCAGCAGCCAATCCCGCGTTGATGAGCAGTTCTTC.

This clone has only a few counts. This rearrangement joins TRBV2 to TRBJ1-6; TRBD1 is a possible D gene (6 bases). The germline V gene encodes CDR1 SNHLY and CDR2 FYNNEI. The CDR3 is 14 residues long. The V gene lost 6 bases and the J gene lost 10 bases, with 16 bases spanning the gap. The CDR3 reads CASRNGRQASPLHF. CDR3 nucleotide sequence: TGTGCCAGCAGAAATGGTCGACAGGCGTCACCCCTCCACTTT.

This clone was observed a few times. The chain joins TRBV18 to TRBJ2-3; 10 bases map to TRBD2. CDR3 length equals 15 residues. The germline V gene has CDR1 KGHSH and CDR2 LQKENI. V lost 2 bases, J lost 3 bases, and 2 bases stayed unmatched. DNA for the CDR3: TGTGCCAGCTCACCATCAGCGGGGGGGACAGATACGCAGTATTTT. It codes for CASSPSAGGTDTQYF.

This rearrangement joins TRBV4-3 to TRBJ2-5, with TRBD2 identical over 14 bases. V lost 0 bases, J lost 8 bases, and 2 bases stayed unmatched. There are 15 residues in the CDR3. Germline V gene sequence: CDR1 LGHNA, CDR2 YSLEER. DNA of the CDR3: TGCGCCAGCAGCCAAGAGACTAGCGGGGGGGGCACCCAGTACTTC. It codes for CASSQETSGGGTQYF.

The gene calls are TRBV14 and TRBJ1-2; a possible D gene is TRBD1 (5 bases). Between the trimmed V and J ends, which lost 1 base and 2 bases, there was a span of 8 bases. Germline CDR1 reads SGHDN; CDR2 reads FVKESK. The CDR3 totals 14 residues. The DNA of the CDR3 is TGTGCCAGCAGCCAAGTAGGGGTCAACTATGGCTACACCTTC. Amino acid sequence: CASSQVGVNYGYTF.

V and J are TRBV23-1 and TRBJ2-7; TRBD2 might be the D (6 bases). TRBV23-1 is labeled an ORF, and its function is uncertain. Trimming cost V 4 bases and J 4 bases, with 20 bases left between them. The CDR3 is made up of 16 amino acids. The CDR3 protein is CASSPQPTGVIYEQYF. The CDR3 DNA is TGCGCCAGCAGTCCTCAACCCACGGGGGTGATTTACGAGCAGTACTTC.

This clone was detected once. The V gene is TRBV27, the J gene TRBJ1-1, with TRBD1 as a possible D gene (6 bases). V lost 6 bases to trimming and J lost 8 bases, with 13 bases between them. This CDR3 is built from 12 residues. Germline CDR1 is MNHEY and CDR2 is SMNVEV (reference sequence). The CDR3 DNA follows: TGTGCCAGCAGCAAGTTTAGGGGGGAAGCTTTCTTT. Amino acids: CASSKFRGEAFF.

The chain is built from TRBV6-5 and TRBJ2-7; weak D call: TRBD1 (5 bases). V was shortened by 6 bases and J by 5 bases, with 11 bases between the two germline ends. Per germline, CDR1 MNHEY and CDR2 SVGAGI. This CDR3 has 12 amino acids. CDR3 in amino acids: CASRDTANEQYF. The CDR3 bases are TGTGCCAGCAGGGACACCGCGAACGAGCAGTACTTC.